This T cell receptor (beta chain) was obtained from a study of shared clonotypes between healthy human individuals (dated by TCRdb to between 2020 and 2021). Turning to the overall study: Two women and a few men aged 18 to 49 years were included in the cohort. For each donor, three plates each were used for CD4 naive and CD4 memory, two plates were used for CD8 naive, and one plate was used for CD8 memory. The study deeply sequenced blood TCR repertoires of several healthy adults to estimate repertoire size and the extent of clonotype sharing between individuals. To increase sequencing depth and limit assay-specific biases, TCR repertoire library preparation and sequencing were carried out by different laboratories using diverse techniques. Leukapheresis yielded between about 0.94 and 8.9 billion PBMCs per donor.

Donors were healthy HIV-negative adults with no recently reported acute infections or vaccinations. Every donor was a Caucasian adult residing in Nashville, Tennessee, USA. CD4+ T cells were enriched through magnetic negative selection, after which naive cells were positively selected on CD45RA and the remaining negative fraction served as the memory subset. Blood was collected by leukapheresis, and PBMCs were isolated by Ficoll-Histopaque density gradient centrifugation and then cryopreserved in liquid nitrogen vapor phase. Analytical flow cytometry was used to check the purity and quantity of each magnetically sorted T cell population. Genomic DNA was isolated from each sorted fraction and quantified by UV absorbance on a Nanodrop 2000c. What the study reported, not specific to this receptor: Across several donors, approximately 5% of naive CD4, roughly 3.4% of naive CD8, 2% to 2.5% of memory CD4, and about 0.4% of memory CD8 clonotypes were shared. Sampling was limited to blood, and TCR repertoires in tissue likely differ from TCR repertoires in blood. The small number of donors limited the genetic and exposure-history diversity represented. Naive subsets generally had larger estimated clonotype richness than memory subsets. Compared with non-shared clonotypes, the clonotypes found in all four sorted-subset donors had higher generation probabilities. Pairwise subsampling indicated that sequencing depth was expected to affect the degree of clonotype sharing among donors. Rarefaction of sorted-subset datasets indicated incomplete sequencing despite the large sequencing depth.

Comments on this clone: What this receptor recognizes is not known. No quality values exist for individual bases; no much larger clone is one base distant.

Using the deep immunoSEQ assay, TCR CDR3 regions were amplified from genomic DNA by multiplex PCR. Extracted genomic DNA from each cell subset was spread evenly across all wells of several immunoSEQ 96-well plates, with each plate serving as a replicate. For sorted subsets, each replicate PCR was loaded with about 200 ng genomic DNA, equivalent to some 27,000 T cell genomes. The purified libraries were quantified using a Qubit 3.0 fluorometer, sized with a Bioanalyzer 2100, and then quantified again using the KAPA Library Quantification kit. Every immunoSEQ 96-well plate was sequenced on a dedicated single-read 150-cycle Illumina NextSeq 550 flow cell. As for how the authors treated the data: Because the immunoSEQ output held only junctional sequences and lacked quality scores, the filtering could not match the filtering applied to full-length reads. Sequences were annotated with PyIR, a Python wrapper for IgBLAST v1.9, and V/J genes and CDR3 were assigned using IMGT germline references. Reads were removed for weak V/J assignments (E-value above 1e-6), missing CDR3, stop codons, out-of-frame junctions, or ambiguous translated residues. V3J clonotypes were defined by identical inferred V gene, J gene, and CDR3 amino acid sequence. Percentage overlap between repertoires was calculated by dividing the number of shared unique clonotypes by the size of the smaller repertoire. Repertoire richness was assessed with RTK rarefaction, the Chao1 estimator, and Recon v2.1 estimates of unobserved clonotypes. OLGA was used to compute generation probabilities for all TCRbeta clonotypes that the gDNA method yielded from a few donors. TCRdb mirrors the immuneACCESS table, restricted to in-frame sequences. Some clones are absent from its copies; in checked studies, under half trace to an unresolved V gene, and the reason for the others is unknown. The DNA gave D and trimming, while V, J and clone size come from that table. Within this sample are approximately 1.5 million clones, with approximately 98.5% of them counted one time only. The leading ten clones occupy about 0.34% of the sample.

The CDR3 has 15 amino acids, counting the end cysteine and phenylalanine. Only the CDR3 DNA is retained, 45 bases long and in frame from the first base. A distance of 13 bases separates the germline ends of V and J, which lose 6 bases and 1 base respectively. In the germline V gene, CDR1 corresponds to SGHAT and CDR2 to FQNNGV. The sequence was collected from a man aged 25 to 45 in good health. The chain was built from TRBV11-2 and TRBJ2-1; the D gene is possibly TRBD2, with 5 bases matching. Sample: naive CD4+ T cells sorted from blood. This specimen's cell subset or site label, per the study, means: CD45RA+ positively selected. The CDR3 region has the sequence CASRPAGLSYNEQFF. The sequence in DNA is TGTGCCAGCAGGCCGGCGGGTTTGTCCTACAATGAGCAGTTCTTC.